This note documents a single T cell receptor (beta chain) sequence. The data belong to a study of CD8 T cells in Susac syndrome. CDR3 length: 14 amino acids. V shed 6 bases and J shed 2 bases, with 17 bases lying between them. Germline assignment: CDR1 DFQATT and CDR2 SNEGSKA (reference sequence). A quantity of about 0.5 to 1 ug RNA underwent reverse transcription using random hexamers. From the immunoSEQ multiplex PCR reads, TCRdb called clonotypes with MiXCR, one entry per CDR3 protein. The sample carries about 160,000 distinct CDR3 sequences, approximately 95% recorded once. The source of this sequence is a human donor with multiple sclerosis. The rearrangement links TRBV20-1 to TRBJ2-7, with D perhaps matching TRBD2 (5 bases). The sample taken for sequencing was CD4+ T cells from PBMCs. The chain's CDR3 is CSAEEALQTYEQYF. The CDR3 nucleotides are TGCAGTGCGGAGGAGGCCCTCCAAACCTACGAGCAGTACTTC.